This T cell receptor beta chain was sequenced for a study of graft-versus-host responses after intestinal transplantation. Study details: Recipients underwent multivisceral, liver-intestinal, or isolated intestinal transplants. Anti-thymocyte globulin was used for induction in all recipients, who then took tacrolimus and steroids for roughly three years. General observations from the study: High graft-versus-host to host-versus-graft clonal ratios were found in allografts of patients who had graft-donor T cell macrochimerism. Present in recipient marrow, GvH clones included some that appeared first in ileum or blood.

Libraries were prepared by immunoSEQ multiplex PCR; TCRdb keeps only in-frame clonotypes and omits some of them. This table holds tens of thousands of clones, around 92% found once. This clone was seen just once. Its antigen is currently unknown. Germline CDR1 is MNHNY and CDR2 is SVGAGI (reference sequence). The CDR3 contains 14 residues. The germline V and J ends were trimmed by 5 bases and 2 bases, with 13 bases remaining between them. The chain joins TRBV6-6 to TRBJ2-7, with D perhaps being TRBD1 or TRBD2 (5 bases each). The source material was unstimulated CD4+ T cells sorted from spleen or lymph node cells, sampled before transplant. The receptor was isolated from a human donor who was the organ donor for an intestinal transplant. CDR3 loop: CASSVRDRPYEQYF. The CDR3 DNA follows: TGTGCCAGCAGTGTCCGGGACCGTCCCTACGAGCAGTACTTC.